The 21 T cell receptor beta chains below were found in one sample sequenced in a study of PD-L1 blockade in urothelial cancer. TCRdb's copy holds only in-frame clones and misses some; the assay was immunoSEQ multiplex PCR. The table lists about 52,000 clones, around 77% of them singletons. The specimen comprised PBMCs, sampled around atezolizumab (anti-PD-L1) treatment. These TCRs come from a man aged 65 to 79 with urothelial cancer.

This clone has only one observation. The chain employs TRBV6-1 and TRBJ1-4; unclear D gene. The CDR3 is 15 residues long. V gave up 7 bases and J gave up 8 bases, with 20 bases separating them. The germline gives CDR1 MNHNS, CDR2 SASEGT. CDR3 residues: CASKISGGGNEKLFF. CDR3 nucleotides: TGTGCCAGCAAAATATCAGGAGGAGGTAACGAAAAACTGTTTTTT.

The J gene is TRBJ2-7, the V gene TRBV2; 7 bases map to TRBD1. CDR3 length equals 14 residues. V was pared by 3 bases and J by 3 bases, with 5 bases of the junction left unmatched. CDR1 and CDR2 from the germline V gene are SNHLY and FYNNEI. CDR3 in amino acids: CASSEVRGYYEQYF. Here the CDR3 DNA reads TGTGCCAGCAGTGAGGTCAGGGGGTACTACGAGCAGTACTTC.

The CDR3 here is CASSLTGTYNEQFF. The CDR3 coding sequence is TGTGCCAGCAGCTTGACCGGGACCTACAATGAGCAGTTCTTC. The rearrangement uses TRBV7-2 and TRBJ2-1; tentative D call: TRBD2 (5 bases). Between the trimmed V and J ends, which lost 3 bases and 2 bases, there was a span of 8 bases. The CDR3 spans 14 residues. CDR1 and CDR2 from the germline V gene are SGHTA and FQGNSA.

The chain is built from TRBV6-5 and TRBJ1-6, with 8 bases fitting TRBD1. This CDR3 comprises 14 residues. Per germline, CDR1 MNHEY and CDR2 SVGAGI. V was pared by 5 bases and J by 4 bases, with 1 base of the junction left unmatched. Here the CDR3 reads CASSQGAYNSPLHF. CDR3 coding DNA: TGTGCCAGCAGTCAGGGGGCATATAATTCACCCCTCCACTTT.

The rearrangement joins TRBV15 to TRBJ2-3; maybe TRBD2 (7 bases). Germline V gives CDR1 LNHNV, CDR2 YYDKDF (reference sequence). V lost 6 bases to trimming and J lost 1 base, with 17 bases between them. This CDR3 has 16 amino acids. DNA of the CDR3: TGTGCCACCAGTCAGACCCGGGGGGCGGGCACAGATACGCAGTATTTT. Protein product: CATSQTRGAGTDTQYF. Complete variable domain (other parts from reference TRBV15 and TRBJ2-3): DAMVIQNPRYQVTQFGKPVTLSCSQTLNHNVMYWYQQKSSQAPKLLFHYYDKDFNNEADTPDNFQSRRPNTSFCFLDIRSPGLGDTAMYLCATSQTRGAGTDTQYFGPGTRLTVL.

CDR3 residues: CASSLVGDGYTF. CDR3 DNA sequence: TGTGCCAGCAGCTTGGTTGGAGATGGCTACACCTTC. The V call is TRBV5-6, the J call TRBJ1-2, with D unclear. Looked up from germline, CDR1 is SGHDT and CDR2 is YYEEEE. V lost 0 bases to trimming and J lost 6 bases, with 6 bases between them. The CDR3 loop spans 12 amino acids.

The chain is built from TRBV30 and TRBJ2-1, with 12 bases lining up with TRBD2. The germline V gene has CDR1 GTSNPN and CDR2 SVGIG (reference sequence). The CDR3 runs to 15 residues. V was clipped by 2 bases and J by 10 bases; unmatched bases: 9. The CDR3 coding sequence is TGTGCCTGGAGTTCTCTAGCGGGAGGGCCGAGGGAGCAGTTCTTC. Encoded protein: CAWSSLAGGPREQFF.

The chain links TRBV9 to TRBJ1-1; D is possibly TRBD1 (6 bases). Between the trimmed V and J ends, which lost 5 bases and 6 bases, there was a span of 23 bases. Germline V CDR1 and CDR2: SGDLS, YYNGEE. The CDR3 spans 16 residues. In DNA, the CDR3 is TGTGCCAGCAGTGATACAGGGACAACTGCCTTTGCTGAAGCTTTCTTT. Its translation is CASSDTGTTAFAEAFF.

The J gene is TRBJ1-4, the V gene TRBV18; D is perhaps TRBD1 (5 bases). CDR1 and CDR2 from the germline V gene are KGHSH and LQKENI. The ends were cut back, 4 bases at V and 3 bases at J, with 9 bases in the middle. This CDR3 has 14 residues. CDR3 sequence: CASSRQRANEKLFF. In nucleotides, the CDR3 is TGTGCCAGCTCACGACAGCGGGCTAATGAAAAACTGTTTTTT.

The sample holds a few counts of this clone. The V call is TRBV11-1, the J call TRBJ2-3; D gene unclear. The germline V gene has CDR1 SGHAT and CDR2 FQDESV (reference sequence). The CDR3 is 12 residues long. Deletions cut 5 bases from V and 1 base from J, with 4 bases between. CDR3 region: CASSLRTDTQYF. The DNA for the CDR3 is TGTGCCAGCAGCCTCCGCACAGATACGCAGTATTTT.

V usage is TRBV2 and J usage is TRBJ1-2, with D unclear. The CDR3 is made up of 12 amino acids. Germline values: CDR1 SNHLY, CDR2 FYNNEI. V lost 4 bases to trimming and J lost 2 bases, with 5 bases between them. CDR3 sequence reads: CASSVVNYGYTF. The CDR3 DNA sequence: TGTGCCAGCAGTGTTGTAAACTATGGCTACACCTTC.

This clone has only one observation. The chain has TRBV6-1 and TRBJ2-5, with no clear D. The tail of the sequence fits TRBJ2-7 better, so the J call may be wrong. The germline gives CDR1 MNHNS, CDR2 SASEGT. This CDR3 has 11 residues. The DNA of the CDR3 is TGTGCCAGCAGTAACCGCTACGAGCAGTACTTC. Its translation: CASSNRYEQYF.

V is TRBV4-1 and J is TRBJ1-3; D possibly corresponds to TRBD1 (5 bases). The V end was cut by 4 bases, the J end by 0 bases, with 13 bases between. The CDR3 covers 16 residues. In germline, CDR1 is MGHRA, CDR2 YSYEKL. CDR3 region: CASSRMGLSSGNTIYF. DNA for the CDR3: TGCGCCAGCAGCCGAATGGGGCTCAGCTCTGGAAACACCATATATTTT.

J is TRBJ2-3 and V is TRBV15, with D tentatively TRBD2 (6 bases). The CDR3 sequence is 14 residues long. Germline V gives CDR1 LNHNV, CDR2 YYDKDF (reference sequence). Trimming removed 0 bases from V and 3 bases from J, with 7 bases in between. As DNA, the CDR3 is TGTGCCACCAGCAGAGATCGGGGGACAGATACGCAGTATTTT. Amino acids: CATSRDRGTDTQYF.

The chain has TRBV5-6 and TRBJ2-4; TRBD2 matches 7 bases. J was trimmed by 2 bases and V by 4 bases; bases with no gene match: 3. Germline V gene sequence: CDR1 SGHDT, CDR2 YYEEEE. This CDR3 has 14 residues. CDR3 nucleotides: TGTGCCAGCAGCCCCGGGGGGTCCAAAAACATTCAGTACTTC. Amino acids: CASSPGGSKNIQYF.

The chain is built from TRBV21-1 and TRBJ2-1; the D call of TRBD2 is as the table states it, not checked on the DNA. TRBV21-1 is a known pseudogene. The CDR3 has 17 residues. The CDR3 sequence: CASSKIGRQTSYNEQFF. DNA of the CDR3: TGTGCCAGCAGCAAAATCGGGAGACAGACTTCCTACAATGAGCAGTTCTTC.

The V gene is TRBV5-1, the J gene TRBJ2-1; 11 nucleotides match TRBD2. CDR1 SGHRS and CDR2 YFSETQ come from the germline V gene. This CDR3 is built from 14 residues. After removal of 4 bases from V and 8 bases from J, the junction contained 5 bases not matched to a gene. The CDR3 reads CASSVTSGKDEQFF. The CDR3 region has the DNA TGCGCCAGCAGCGTGACTAGCGGGAAAGATGAGCAGTTCTTC.

The CDR3 sequence is CASSLFRATEAFF. CDR3 in DNA: TGTGCCAGCAGTTTATTCAGGGCCACTGAAGCTTTCTTT. The V call is TRBV27, the J call TRBJ1-1, with a possible D match to TRBD1 (5 bases). The CDR3 totals 13 residues. Germline assignment: CDR1 MNHEY and CDR2 SMNVEV (reference sequence). The V end lost 1 base, the J end lost 4 bases, and 7 bases lay between the germline ends.

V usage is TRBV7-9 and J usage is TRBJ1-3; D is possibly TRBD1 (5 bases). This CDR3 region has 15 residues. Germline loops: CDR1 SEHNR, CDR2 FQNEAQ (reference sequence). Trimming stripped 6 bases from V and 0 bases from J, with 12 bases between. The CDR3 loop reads CASSSDDSSGNTIYF. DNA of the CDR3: TGTGCCAGCAGTTCTGACGACAGCTCTGGAAACACCATATATTTT. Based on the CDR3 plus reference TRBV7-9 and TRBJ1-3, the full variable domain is DTGVSQNPRHKITKRGQNVTFRCDPISEHNRLYWYRQTLGQGPEFLTYFQNEAQLEKSRLLSDRFSAERPKGSFSTLEIQRTEQGDSAMYLCASSSDDSSGNTIYFGEGSWLTVV.

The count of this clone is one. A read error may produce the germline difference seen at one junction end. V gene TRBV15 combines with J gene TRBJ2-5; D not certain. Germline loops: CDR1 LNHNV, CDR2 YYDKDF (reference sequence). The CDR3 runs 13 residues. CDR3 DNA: TGTGCCACCAGCAGAGGAAACCAGGAGACCCAGTACTTC. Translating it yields CATSRGNQETQYF.

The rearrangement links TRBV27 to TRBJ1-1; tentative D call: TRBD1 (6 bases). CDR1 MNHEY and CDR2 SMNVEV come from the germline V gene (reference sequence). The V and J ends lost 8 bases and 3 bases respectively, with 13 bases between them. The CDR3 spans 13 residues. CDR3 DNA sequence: TGTGCCAGCCGGGGGGCTCGGGACACTGAAGCTTTCTTT. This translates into CASRGARDTEAFF.